This T cell receptor (beta chain) was retrieved from a study of blood T cells in healthy people across ages. Study-level information: Through template switching, about one barcoded beta molecule was captured per two T cells, as measured in model experiments.

Next came a second PCR, run for about 6 to 12 cycles, which used a sample-barcoded 5' primer along with a J-beta primer mix. MiXCR, run by TCRdb on the 5' RACE reads, gives a single entry per CDR3 protein. The sample yields some 1.6 million distinct CDR3 sequences, about 31% seen once. V shed 0 bases and J shed 2 bases, with 11 bases lying between them. The CDR3 totals 15 residues. Germline CDR1 MNHEY, CDR2 SVGAGI. Study results and limitations: Estimates drawn from one million T cells were deemed to understate diversity. Unsorted PBMC input precluded a conclusive naive versus antigen-experienced comparison. Strongly correlated with naive T cell percentage was TCR beta diversity.

Comments on this clonotype: What it binds is unknown.

The chain links TRBV6-5 to TRBJ2-7; no reliable D call. The sequencing sample was made of blood. This clonotype originated in a woman aged 25 to 39 in good health. DNA of the CDR3: TGTGCCAGCAGTTACTCGATCAAAACCACCTACGAGCAGTACTTC. Its protein product is CASSYSIKTTYEQYF.